Below, 19 T cell receptor beta chains from the same sample are listed, as sequenced in a study of blood T cell repertoires in COVID-19. Data came from immunoSEQ multiplex PCR; TCRdb stores just in-frame clones and leaves some out. This table has under 200,000 clones, about 80% appearing once. Sequencing used peripheral blood. The source is a man in his 60s with acute or convalescent COVID-19.

This clone was detected only a few times. The chain is built from TRBV9 and TRBJ2-3, with 7 bases matching TRBD2. This CDR3 is 14 amino acids long. V gave up 4 bases and J gave up 2 bases; unmatched junction bases: 4. Germline loops: CDR1 SGDLS, CDR2 YYNGEE. CDR3 coding DNA: TGTGCCAGCAGCCCAAGCGGGGACACAGATACGCAGTATTTT. Amino acids: CASSPSGDTDTQYF. Complete variable domain (other parts from reference TRBV9 and TRBJ2-3): DSGVTQTPKHLITATGQRVTLRCSPRSGDLSVYWYQQSLDQGLQFLIQYYNGEERAKGNILERFSAQQFPDLHSELNLSSLELGDSALYFCASSPSGDTDTQYFGPGTRLTVL.

The CDR3 nucleotides are TGTGCCAGCAGGACCGGGACCTACGAGCAGTACTTC. Its protein is CASRTGTYEQYF. The J gene is TRBJ2-7, the V gene TRBV6-5; D may be TRBD2 (5 bases). Germline V gene sequence: CDR1 MNHEY, CDR2 SVGAGI. This CDR3 is 12 amino acids long. Trimming pared 6 bases from V and 2 bases from J, leaving 8 bases between.

The chain recombines TRBV9 with TRBJ2-1, with a tentative D call TRBD2 (6 bases). The length of the CDR3 is 14 residues. V was shortened by 3 bases and J by 8 bases, with 15 bases between the two germline ends. CDR1 is SGDLS, CDR2 YYNGEE, per germline. The CDR3 sequence: CASSAAGRIYEQFF. CDR3 sequence (DNA): TGTGCCAGCAGCGCAGCGGGCCGTATCTATGAGCAGTTCTTC.

The gene calls are TRBV6-4 and TRBJ2-3; D remains ambiguous. Germline loops: CDR1 MRHNA, CDR2 SNTAGT. CDR3 length: 13 amino acids. V was clipped by 5 bases and J by 1 base, with 7 bases between them. CDR3 nucleotides: TGTGCCAGCAGTTTATCAGGCACAGATACGCAGTATTTT. Translation gives CASSLSGTDTQYF.

The chain has TRBV4-1 and TRBJ2-2; 7 bases align to TRBD1. Germline V gene sequence: CDR1 MGHRA, CDR2 YSYEKL. V lost 0 bases to trimming and J lost 5 bases; unmatched junction nucleotides: 18. This CDR3 is 20 amino acids long. The CDR3 DNA sequence: TGCGCCAGCAGCCAAGATCCTGGGGCTTGGGAAGGGGGCGAAACCGGGGAGCTGTTTTTT. It yields the protein CASSQDPGAWEGGETGELFF.

This chain joins TRBV11-2 and TRBJ1-5; 8 positions agree with TRBD1. Germline lookup yields CDR1 SGHAT and CDR2 FQNNGV. V was clipped by 1 base and J by 6 bases; unmatched bases: 5. The CDR3 length is 15 residues. CDR3: CASSLAAGGGQPQHF. The CDR3 nucleotides read TGTGCCAGCAGCTTAGCCGCAGGGGGCGGTCAGCCCCAGCATTTT.

The count of this clone is one. V usage is TRBV11-2 and J usage is TRBJ2-3, with D tentatively TRBD2 (6 bases). The germline V gene has CDR1 SGHAT and CDR2 FQNNGV. V was pared by 5 bases and J by 2 bases, with 14 bases between. CDR3 length equals 15 residues. The CDR3: CASSLGTFPTDTQYF. CDR3 sequence (DNA): TGTGCCAGCAGCCTCGGGACTTTCCCCACAGATACGCAGTATTTT. The full variable domain, completed using reference TRBV11-2 and TRBJ2-3, is EAGVAQSPRYKIIEKRQSVAFWCNPISGHATLYWYQQILGQGPKLLIQFQNNGVVDDSQLPKDRFSAERLKGVDSTLKIQPAKLEDSAVYLCASSLGTFPTDTQYFGPGTRLTVL.

The J gene is TRBJ1-6, the V gene TRBV12-5; possible D gene TRBD1, 6 bases. This CDR3 comprises 17 residues. Germline V gene sequence: CDR1 LGHNT, CDR2 FRNRAP. V gave up 6 bases and J gave up 7 bases, with 22 bases separating them. The CDR3 DNA reads as TGTGCTAGTGGCCCCTTTACAGGGTATATGGGAAATTCACCCCTCCACTTT. Translation: CASGPFTGYMGNSPLHF.

The CDR3 coding sequence is TGTGCCAGCAGTTTCTCCCTACTAGCGGGGAGCGTAGATACGCAGTATTTT. It codes for CASSFSLLAGSVDTQYF. V usage is TRBV27 and J usage is TRBJ2-3, with 10 bases lining up with TRBD2. V dropped 3 bases and J dropped 5; count of bases not matched to a gene: 11. This CDR3 comprises 17 residues. In germline, CDR1 is MNHEY, CDR2 SMNVEV (reference sequence).

The rearrangement links TRBV18 to TRBJ1-2; TRBD1 matches 12 bases. Looked up from germline, CDR1 is KGHSH and CDR2 is LQKENI. The J segment lost 6 bases and the V segment lost 3 bases, leaving 2 bases of the junction unmatched. CDR3 size: 14 residues. The CDR3 here is CASSPGTGGDGYTF. The CDR3 nucleotides read TGTGCCAGCTCACCGGGGACAGGGGGCGATGGCTACACCTTC.

The CDR3 DNA reads as TGTGCCAGCAGCAAACGGTACGCGGCGGGGGGCTACAATGAGCAGTTCTTC. Protein product: CASSKRYAAGGYNEQFF. The chain links TRBV21-1 to TRBJ2-1; the listed D gene, TRBD2, was not tested against the DNA. TRBV21-1 is reported as a pseudogene. The CDR3 totals 17 residues.

V gene TRBV10-3 combines with J gene TRBJ1-4; 11 bases map to TRBD1. Losses at the gene ends were 4 bases for V and 6 bases for J; bases not matched to a gene: 7. Germline assignment: CDR1 ENHRY and CDR2 SYGVKD. The CDR3 is made up of 16 amino acids. This CDR3 reads CAISADPGQGDEKLFF. The CDR3, as DNA: TGTGCCATCAGTGCCGATCCGGGACAGGGGGATGAAAAACTGTTTTTT.

This clone showed up just once. Compared with germline, one end of the junction differs, possibly owing to a read error. The chain uses TRBV10-1 and TRBJ2-7; possibly TRBD2 for D (5 bases). Germline CDR1 WNHNN, CDR2 SYGVQD (reference sequence). The length of the CDR3 is 11 residues. CDR3 protein: CASSNGVSKHF. The DNA for the CDR3 is TGCGCCAGCAGTAACGGGGTCAGCAAACACTTC.

The chain employs TRBV7-2 and TRBJ1-1; 7 positions match TRBD1. The CDR3 totals 16 residues. CDR1 and CDR2 from the germline V gene are SGHTA and FQGNSA. V was clipped by 5 bases and J by 5 bases; unmatched bases: 14. The CDR3 DNA follows: TGTGCCAGCAGCACACTACGACAGGGCGGTTGGACTGAAGCTTTCTTT. It is translated as CASSTLRQGGWTEAFF.

Turning to this clone: This may stem from a read error, because a much larger clone lies one nucleotide away. This sequence joins TRBV3-1 (or the pseudogene TRBV3-2) and TRBJ2-1; TRBD1 is a possible D gene (5 bases). V was pared by 0 bases and J by 9 bases, with 12 bases between. The CDR3 length is 14 residues. The germline V gene encodes CDR1 LGHDT and CDR2 YNNKEL (reference sequence). The CDR3 sequence is CASSQDLPRGEQFF. The CDR3 DNA sequence: TGTGCCAGCAGCCAAGATCTTCCAAGGGGTGAGCAGTTCTTC.

The chain links TRBV5-1 to TRBJ2-2, with D possibly being TRBD2 (5 bases). This CDR3 comprises 15 residues. CDR1 is SGHRS, CDR2 YFSETQ, per germline. Trimming removed 2 bases from V and 1 base from J, with 9 bases in between. Written as DNA, the CDR3 is TGCGCCAGCAGCTTACTAGAGATGAACACCGGGGAGCTGTTTTTT. This codes for CASSLLEMNTGELFF.

This chain joins TRBV19 and TRBJ1-2; the match to TRBD1 covers 7 bases. The CDR3 runs 14 residues. CDR1 is LNHDA, CDR2 SQIVND, per germline (reference sequence). The J segment lost 8 bases and the V segment lost 1 base, leaving 7 bases of the junction unmatched. CDR3 loop: CASSIVTGASGYTF. The CDR3 DNA follows: TGTGCCAGTAGTATAGTTACAGGGGCAAGCGGCTACACCTTC.

The rearrangement links TRBV18 to TRBJ2-1; TRBD2 is a possible D gene (6 bases). The CDR3 length is 14 residues. CDR1 KGHSH and CDR2 LQKENI come from the germline V gene. V shed 3 bases and J shed 7 bases, with 13 bases lying between them. The CDR3 loop reads CASSPDLGGNEQFF. The CDR3, as DNA: TGTGCCAGCTCACCCGACCTAGGAGGGAATGAGCAGTTCTTC. Complete variable domain (other parts from reference TRBV18 and TRBJ2-1): NAGVMQNPRHLVRRRGQEARLRCSPMKGHSHVYWYRQLPEEGLKFMVYLQKENIIDESGMPKERFSAEFPKEGPSILRIQQVVRGDSAAYFCASSPDLGGNEQFFGPGTRLTVL.

The J gene is TRBJ1-2, the V gene TRBV10-3; D is perhaps TRBD1 (5 bases). V lost 0 bases and J 7 bases, leaving 12 bases between the germline ends. This CDR3 contains 14 residues. Germline V gene data show CDR1 as ENHRY and CDR2 as SYGVKD. The CDR3 nucleotides are TGTGCCATCAGTGAGTCGCGGGGGGTTGGTGGCTACACCTTC. This sequence encodes CAISESRGVGGYTF.